These 17 T cell receptor beta chains share one sample of origin, sequenced in a study of CD8 T cells in ankylosing spondylitis. Findings of the study overall: Seemingly distinctive of ankylosing spondylitis blood was a TCR beta motif formed by eight highly homologous variants.

No cognate antigen is known for these TCRs. TCRdb re-called the 5' RACE reads with MiXCR, one entry per CDR3 protein. The repertoire holds about 700,000 distinct CDR3 sequences, around 20% seen once, with about 19% in the top ten. Sequencing was performed on blood, either unsorted or a sorted T cell fraction (not recorded which). The receptors were gathered from a male donor with ankylosing spondylitis.

The chain joins TRBV3-1 to TRBJ2-7; 10 bases match TRBD2. The length of the CDR3 is 17 residues. The V gene's germline CDR1 is LGHDT and CDR2 YNNKEL (reference sequence). V shed 2 bases, J shed 4 bases, and the junction held 11 bases outside the gene matches. In DNA, the CDR3 is TGTGCCAGCAGCCAATTTCTCCTTGGTAGCGGGAGGTACGAGCAGTACTTC. This gives the protein CASSQFLLGSGRYEQYF.

This clonotype has at least ten counts. The V and J genes are TRBV9 and TRBJ2-3; no reliable D call. Germline V gives CDR1 SGDLS, CDR2 YYNGEE. This CDR3 region has 13 residues. The V gene lost 4 bases and the J gene lost 2 bases, with 8 bases spanning the gap. The CDR3 DNA sequence: TGTGCCAGCAGCCCCTCGATCACAGATACGCAGTATTTT. Its translation: CASSPSITDTQYF.

The gene calls are TRBV7-9 and TRBJ1-6; TRBD1 agrees at 9 bases. The trim removed 1 base at V and 17 bases at J, leaving 12 bases unmatched. The CDR3 is made up of 15 amino acids. Germline lookup yields CDR1 SEHNR and CDR2 FQNEAQ (reference sequence). CDR3 sequence (DNA): TGTGCCAGCAGCTTAGACGCCACCGGGACAGGGTTATTCCACTTT. Its translation is CASSLDATGTGLFHF.

The chain joins TRBV2 to TRBJ1-2; D might be TRBD1 (6 bases). Germline V lookup: CDR1 SNHLY, CDR2 FYNNEI. V gave up 4 bases and J gave up 6 bases, with 12 bases separating them. The CDR3 has 13 residues. The CDR3, as DNA: TGTGCCAGCAGTGGGACAGTTTCCCATGGCTACACCTTC. Protein: CASSGTVSHGYTF.

This sequence joins TRBV6-1 and TRBJ2-7; TRBD1 matches 8 bases. Germline trimming cut 4 bases from V and 3 bases from J; bases unmatched to any gene: 8. The germline CDR1 and CDR2 sequences are MNHNS and SASEGT. The CDR3 extends over 15 amino acids. For the CDR3, the DNA is TGTGCCAGCAGTGGTGGACAGGGAACCCGCTACGAGCAGTACTTC. Amino acids: CASSGGQGTRYEQYF.

This rearrangement joins TRBV5-1 to TRBJ1-1, with TRBD1 as a possible D gene (5 bases). V was pared by 1 base and J by 0 bases, with 16 bases between. The CDR3 has 17 amino acids. Per germline, CDR1 SGHRS and CDR2 YFSETQ. This CDR3 is CASSLIGDFKLNTEAFF. CDR3 DNA sequence: TGCGCCAGCAGCTTGATAGGGGACTTTAAGTTGAACACTGAAGCTTTCTTT.

This clonotype was observed a few times. J is TRBJ2-7 and V is TRBV28; 7 nucleotides align to TRBD2. The V gene's germline CDR1 is MDHEN and CDR2 SYDVKM. The CDR3 length is 14 residues. Germline trimming cut 7 bases from V and 9 bases from J; bases unmatched to any gene: 15. CDR3 nucleotide sequence: TGTGCCAGCAATCCTGGGGGGGTCGGTTCTTTGCAGTACTTC. Translation: CASNPGGVGSLQYF.

This clonotype was seen more than once but under ten times. The chain is built from TRBV24-1 and TRBJ2-7, with TRBD2 as a possible D gene (5 bases). The CDR3 sequence is 13 residues long. The germline V gene encodes CDR1 KGHDR and CDR2 SFDVKD. The V gene lost 12 bases and the J gene lost 1 base, with 15 bases spanning the gap. CDR3 DNA: TGTGCCCCGCGAAAGGACTGGTCCTACGAGCAGTACTTC. Protein: CAPRKDWSYEQYF.

This chain joins TRBV4-2 and TRBJ1-5; no firm D call. The CDR3 sequence is 14 residues long. CDR1 is LGHNA and CDR2 is YNFKEQ in the germline V gene. Trimming stripped 0 bases from V and 5 bases from J, with 8 bases between. For the CDR3, the DNA is TGTGCCAGCAGCCAAGATCAGAAGGATCAGCCCCAGCATTTT. Translated, it gives CASSQDQKDQPQHF.

The rearrangement links TRBV14 to TRBJ2-7; D possibly matches TRBD1 or TRBD2 (5 bases each). Per germline, CDR1 SGHDN and CDR2 FVKESK. The CDR3 has 14 amino acids. V lost 5 bases and J 2 bases, leaving 13 bases between the germline ends. CDR3 region: CASSYGTGPYEQYF. In DNA, the CDR3 is TGTGCCAGCAGCTACGGGACGGGGCCCTACGAGCAGTACTTC.

This clonotype was recorded a few times. The junction differs from germline at one of its ends, possibly a read error. J is TRBJ2-1 and V is TRBV20-1, with 11 bases matching TRBD2. Germline V lookup: CDR1 DFQATT, CDR2 SNEGSKA (reference sequence). The CDR3 totals 12 residues. Here the CDR3 reads CSSSGGYNEQFF. CDR3 sequence (DNA): TGCAGTTCTAGCGGGGGGTACAATGAGCAGTTCTTC.

This clonotype was seen a few times. The V and J genes are TRBV20-1 and TRBJ2-1; TRBD2 matches 11 bases. The ends lost 5 bases at V and 3 bases at J; junction bases unmatched: 3. This CDR3 is built from 14 residues. Germline values: CDR1 DFQATT, CDR2 SNEGSKA (reference sequence). CDR3 DNA sequence: TGCAGTGCTGCCCTAGCGGGAGGCTACAATGAGCAGTTCTTC. It yields the protein CSAALAGGYNEQFF.

This clonotype was detected ten times or more. CDR3 residues: CASSARLAGGTNTGELFF. The CDR3 DNA sequence: TGTGCCAGCAGCGCTAGACTAGCGGGAGGGACGAACACCGGGGAGCTGTTTTTT. J is TRBJ2-2 and V is TRBV6-1; TRBD2 matches at 14 bases. Germline CDR1 and CDR2: MNHNS and SASEGT. This CDR3 is 18 amino acids long. Trimming took 6 bases from V and 0 from J; bases not matched to a gene: 6.

This sequence joins TRBV5-1 and TRBJ2-7; D is undetermined. With 1 base removed from V and 5 bases from J, the gap between germline ends came to 13 bases. CDR1 and CDR2 from the germline V gene are SGHRS and YFSETQ. This CDR3 spans 14 amino acids. Here the CDR3 reads CASSLLQVFDEQYF. The CDR3 DNA reads TGCGCCAGCAGCTTGTTGCAGGTTTTCGACGAGCAGTACTTC.

The J gene is TRBJ1-5, the V gene TRBV28, with 9 bases aligning to TRBD1. Per germline, CDR1 MDHEN and CDR2 SYDVKM. The CDR3 is 15 amino acids. V shed 6 bases and J 6 bases; nucleotides not matched to a gene: 9. The CDR3 DNA reads as TGTGCCAGCAGGGGTGGGGGGACAGGGAGTCAGCCCCAGCATTTT. Residues: CASRGGGTGSQPQHF.

The V and J genes are TRBV11-1 and TRBJ1-3; tentative D call: TRBD1 (6 bases). V shed 4 bases and J shed 0 bases, with 19 bases lying between them. Germline CDR1 SGHAT, CDR2 FQDESV (reference sequence). The CDR3 consists of 18 residues. CDR3 sequence (DNA): TGTGCCAGCAGCTCCTGGACAGATCTATTTAGCTCTGGAAACACCATATATTTT. Protein sequence: CASSSWTDLFSSGNTIYF.

This clonotype has more than one count but fewer than ten. This rearrangement joins TRBV7-9 to TRBJ1-1, with D unresolved. The CDR3 has 11 residues. The V gene's germline CDR1 is SEHNR and CDR2 FQNEAQ (reference sequence). Trimming took off 5 bases at V and 11 bases at J, with 12 bases between the two ends. The CDR3: CASSPGSTAFF. In nucleotides, the CDR3 is TGTGCCAGCAGCCCTGGTTCGACCGCTTTCTTT.